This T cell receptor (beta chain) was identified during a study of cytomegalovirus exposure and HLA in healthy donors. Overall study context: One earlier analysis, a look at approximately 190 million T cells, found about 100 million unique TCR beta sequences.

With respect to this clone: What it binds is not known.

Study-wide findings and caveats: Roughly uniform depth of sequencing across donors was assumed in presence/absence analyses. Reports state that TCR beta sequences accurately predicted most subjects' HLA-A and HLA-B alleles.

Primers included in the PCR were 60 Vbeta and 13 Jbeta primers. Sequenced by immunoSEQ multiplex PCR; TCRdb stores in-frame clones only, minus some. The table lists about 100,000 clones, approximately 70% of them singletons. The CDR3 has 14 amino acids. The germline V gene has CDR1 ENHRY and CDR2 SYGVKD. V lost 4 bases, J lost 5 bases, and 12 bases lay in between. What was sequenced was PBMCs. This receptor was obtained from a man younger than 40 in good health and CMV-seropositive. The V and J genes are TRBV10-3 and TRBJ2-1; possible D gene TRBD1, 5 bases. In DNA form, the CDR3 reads TGTGCCATCAGTGGGGGCAGGGTTGACAATGAGCAGTTCTTC. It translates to CAISGGRVDNEQFF.